The 32 T cell receptor beta chains given below trace back to one sample, sequenced in a study of T cells after yellow fever vaccination. TCRdb analysed the 5' RACE reads with MiXCR anew, one entry per CDR3 protein. The sample has approximately 610,000 distinct CDR3 sequences, less than 20% seen once. Sequenced material: PBMCs, taken 5 to 6 days after the first yellow fever vaccination. These TCRs come from a young man who received the YFV17D yellow fever vaccine.

The chain links TRBV12-3 or TRBV12-4 to TRBJ1-4, with D maybe TRBD1 (5 bases). The ends were cut back, 2 bases at V and 16 bases at J, with 14 bases in the middle. The CDR3 contains 12 residues. In DNA form, the CDR3 reads TGTGCCAGCAGTTTAAAGACGGGGACCGAGTTTTTT. Residues: CASSLKTGTEFF.

This clonotype was detected only a few times. This chain links TRBV5-1 with TRBJ2-5; D gene uncertain. With 0 bases removed from V and 3 bases from J, the gap between germline ends came to 9 bases. This CDR3 has 14 residues. CDR1 is SGHRS and CDR2 is YFSETQ in the germline V gene. The CDR3, as DNA: TGCGCCAGCAGCTTGGGGGTCAGTAAAGAGACCCAGTACTTC. The encoded protein is CASSLGVSKETQYF. The complete variable domain, with remaining parts taken from reference TRBV5-1 and TRBJ2-5, reads KAGVTQTPRYLIKTRGQQVTLSCSPISGHRSVSWYQQTPGQGLQFLFEYFSETQRNKGNFPGRFSGRQFSNSRSEMNVSTLELGDSALYLCASSLGVSKETQYFGPGTRLLVL.

The chain carries TRBV29-1 and TRBJ2-1; 15 positions match TRBD2. CDR1 SQVTM and CDR2 ANQGSEA come from the germline V gene. The CDR3 length is 17 residues. Losses at the gene ends were 4 bases for V and 0 bases for J; bases not matched to a gene: 4. In DNA, the CDR3 is TGCAGCGTTGCCGGGACTAGCGGGGGGCGCTCCTACAATGAGCAGTTCTTC. Amino acids: CSVAGTSGGRSYNEQFF.

This clonotype was detected ten times or more. The CDR3 nucleotides are TGCGCCAGCAGCCCAGGGACTAGCGGAAACACAGATACGCAGTATTTT. Translation: CASSPGTSGNTDTQYF. The genes are TRBV5-1 and TRBJ2-3, with 11 nucleotides matching TRBD2. Germline loops: CDR1 SGHRS, CDR2 YFSETQ. J gave up 2 bases and V 4 bases, and 6 bases lay outside the gene matches. The CDR3 sequence is 16 residues long. The complete variable domain, with remaining parts taken from reference TRBV5-1 and TRBJ2-3, reads KAGVTQTPRYLIKTRGQQVTLSCSPISGHRSVSWYQQTPGQGLQFLFEYFSETQRNKGNFPGRFSGRQFSNSRSEMNVSTLELGDSALYLCASSPGTSGNTDTQYFGPGTRLTVL.

This clonotype was detected a few times. The chain has TRBV5-1 and TRBJ2-2; 7 bases align to TRBD1. V gave up 2 bases and J gave up 1 base; unmatched junction bases: 2. Germline loops: CDR1 SGHRS, CDR2 YFSETQ. CDR3 size: 15 residues. CDR3 in DNA: TGCGCCAGCAGCTTTAGGACAGGGAACACCGGGGAGCTGTTTTTT. Its translation: CASSFRTGNTGELFF.

The CDR3 bases are TGCGCCAGCAGCCAAGTCGACAGGGGGAACGGGGAGCTGTTTTTT. Translation gives CASSQVDRGNGELFF. The rearrangement uses TRBV4-1 and TRBJ2-2, with 9 bases aligning to TRBD1. The CDR3 spans 15 residues. Looked up from germline, CDR1 is MGHRA and CDR2 is YSYEKL. With 1 base clipped from V and 7 bases from J, the junction kept 4 bases outside the gene matches.

This chain links TRBV5-1 with TRBJ1-4; D gene ambiguous. Trimming pared 4 bases from V and 7 bases from J, leaving 17 bases between. The CDR3 runs to 15 residues. CDR1 and CDR2 from the germline V gene are SGHRS and YFSETQ. The CDR3 loop reads CASSPGSATAEKLFF. CDR3 nucleotide sequence: TGCGCCAGCAGCCCTGGGTCTGCCACTGCTGAAAAACTGTTTTTT.

This chain joins TRBV9 and TRBJ2-3; 9 bases are a match to TRBD2. The ends lost 3 bases at V and 2 bases at J; junction bases unmatched: 16. CDR3 length: 19 residues. Per the germline V gene, CDR1 is SGDLS and CDR2 is YYNGEE. The CDR3 DNA sequence: TGTGCCAGCAGCGGGTCCCCGGAGAGCGGGGGGCACTACACAGATACGCAGTATTTT. Its translation is CASSGSPESGGHYTDTQYF.

This clonotype was found a few times. J is TRBJ2-7 and V is TRBV27; D ambiguous. The CDR3 is 14 amino acids. CDR1 and CDR2 (germline): MNHEY, SMNVEV (reference sequence). Trimming removed 5 bases from V and 0 bases from J, with 11 bases in between. The CDR3 nucleotides read TGTGCCAGCAGTCCTAAGGGTGGCTCCTACGAGCAGTACGTC. Amino acid sequence: CASSPKGGSYEQYV.

The chain recombines TRBV15 with TRBJ1-6; D is perhaps TRBD1 (5 bases). Germline V gene data show CDR1 as LNHNV and CDR2 as YYDKDF (reference sequence). Trimming cost V 0 bases and J 0 bases, with 18 bases left between them. The CDR3 consists of 20 residues. Here the CDR3 DNA reads TGTGCCACCAGCAGAGATGGAGGGACGGAACATAGCTCCTATAATTCACCCCTCCACTTT. Its protein is CATSRDGGTEHSSYNSPLHF.

The chain couples TRBV20-1 to TRBJ2-7; possibly TRBD1 for D (7 bases). The CDR3 is made up of 14 amino acids. V gave up 7 bases and J gave up 3 bases, with 19 bases separating them. Germline V gene data show CDR1 as DFQATT and CDR2 as SNEGSKA (reference sequence). The CDR3 protein is CSVNSGGSLYEQYF. CDR3 nucleotides: TGCAGTGTCAATTCAGGGGGGTCCCTCTACGAGCAGTACTTC.

V usage is TRBV5-4 and J usage is TRBJ1-1; D is unresolved. This CDR3 is 13 amino acids long. Trimming took 0 bases from V and 7 from J, leaving 10 bases between them. Germline CDR1 reads SGHNT; CDR2 reads YYREEE (reference sequence). The CDR3 DNA sequence: TGTGCCAGCAGCTTGGATCCACAGTTTGAAGCTTTCTTT. This encodes CASSLDPQFEAFF.

Only a few counts were recorded for this clonotype. The chain links TRBV20-1 to TRBJ2-7, with 9 bases lining up with TRBD2. Germline trimming cut 3 bases from V and 2 bases from J; bases unmatched to any gene: 8. Looked up from germline, CDR1 is DFQATT and CDR2 is SNEGSKA (reference sequence). The CDR3 has 15 residues. CDR3: CSARGAGGDPYEQYV. The DNA for the CDR3 is TGCAGTGCTAGGGGAGCGGGGGGCGATCCCTACGAGCAGTACGTC.

This clonotype was counted ten times or more. The gene calls are TRBV18 and TRBJ2-2, with D unclear. V dropped 4 bases and J dropped 2 bases, with 8 bases sitting between them. The CDR3 runs to 14 residues. In germline, CDR1 is KGHSH, CDR2 LQKENI. The CDR3 here is CASSRSTNTGELFF. The CDR3 region has the DNA TGTGCCAGCTCACGCTCAACTAACACCGGGGAGCTGTTTTTT.

The chain employs TRBV7-9 and TRBJ1-6, with D possibly matching TRBD1 (6 bases). Trimming removed 2 bases from V and 7 bases from J, with 9 bases in between. The CDR3 totals 14 residues. Germline V gene lookup returns CDR1 SEHNR and CDR2 FQNEAQ (reference sequence). DNA of the CDR3: TGTGCCAGCAGCTTACCGCAGGGGAATTCACCCCTCCACTTT. Encoded protein: CASSLPQGNSPLHF.

The rearrangement uses TRBV5-1 and TRBJ2-1; TRBD2 agrees at 13 bases. The CDR3 has 20 residues. In germline, CDR1 is SGHRS, CDR2 YFSETQ. Unmatched junction bases numbered 15, after V lost 0 bases and J lost 6 bases. DNA for the CDR3: TGCGCCAGCAGCTTGGCGCCTACTAGCGGGGGGGCGTGGAGTTTCAATGAGCAGTTCTTC. It specifies CASSLAPTSGGAWSFNEQFF.

This clonotype has ten or more counts. The rearrangement joins TRBV10-3 to TRBJ2-1; 7 bases agree with TRBD1. Germline lookup yields CDR1 ENHRY and CDR2 SYGVKD. The CDR3 runs to 18 residues. V lost 5 bases and J lost 6; bases outside the gene matches: 19. This CDR3 is CAISTHFRGTAGPNEQFF. CDR3 DNA: TGTGCCATCAGTACACATTTCCGTGGGACAGCAGGCCCCAATGAGCAGTTCTTC.

V and J are TRBV14 and TRBJ1-1; 8 bases fit TRBD1. Germline assignment: CDR1 SGHDN and CDR2 FVKESK. The CDR3 loop spans 14 amino acids. V was clipped by 4 bases and J by 10 bases; unmatched bases: 11. The CDR3 spells CASSPRQGKEGAFF. CDR3 DNA: TGTGCCAGCAGCCCACGACAGGGGAAAGAGGGAGCTTTCTTT.

The sample holds many counts of this clonotype. The chain uses TRBV5-1 and TRBJ1-4, with a tentative D call TRBD1 (5 bases). Germline-derived CDR1 and CDR2 are SGHRS and YFSETQ. V was pared by 3 bases and J by 6 bases, with 15 bases between. CDR3 length: 15 amino acids. DNA of the CDR3: TGCGCCAGCAGCTCTGGTGAAGGAGGGGATGAAAAACTGTTTTTT. It encodes CASSSGEGGDEKLFF.

In its sample, this clonotype was seen a few times. The CDR3 sequence is CASSSRTNTNIQYF. The DNA for the CDR3 is TGTGCCAGCAGCTCCCGGACAAATACCAACATTCAGTACTTC. The rearrangement joins TRBV13 to TRBJ2-4, with D possibly TRBD1 on 5 matching bases. The CDR3 runs to 14 residues. Trimming removed 4 bases from V and 7 bases from J, with 14 bases in between. The germline V gene has CDR1 PRHDT and CDR2 FYEKMQ (reference sequence). Complete variable domain (other parts from reference TRBV13 and TRBJ2-4): AAGVIQSPRHLIKEKRETATLKCYPIPRHDTVYWYQQGPGQDPQFLISFYEKMQSDKGSIPDRFSAQQFSDYHSELNMSSLELGDSALYFCASSSRTNTNIQYFGAGTRLSVL.

The V gene is TRBV5-1, the J gene TRBJ2-5; D possibly corresponds to TRBD1 (6 bases). This CDR3 is 15 amino acids long. Germline CDR1 reads SGHRS; CDR2 reads YFSETQ. Trimming stripped 4 bases from V and 0 bases from J, with 13 bases between. The CDR3 DNA reads as TGCGCCAGCAGCCGGGACAATGAGTACCAAGAGACCCAGTACTTC. Translated: CASSRDNEYQETQYF.

The table lists this clonotype with a few counts. V gene TRBV29-1 combines with J gene TRBJ2-5; perhaps TRBD1 as D (6 bases). The CDR3 loop spans 15 amino acids. Germline CDR1 and CDR2: SQVTM and ANQGSEA. V lost 3 bases and J lost 3, with 17 bases in between. Here the CDR3 DNA reads TGCAGCGTTGACACAACAGGGTGGGTGGAAGAGACCCAGTACTTC. This sequence encodes CSVDTTGWVEETQYF. The variable domain in full, completed from reference TRBV29-1 and TRBJ2-5, reads SAVISQKPSRDICQRGTSLTIQCQVDSQVTMMFWYRQQPGQSLTLIATANQGSEATYESGFVIDKFPISRPNLTFSTLTVSNMSPEDSSIYLCSVDTTGWVEETQYFGPGTRLLVL.

This clonotype occurred a few times. The chain couples TRBV4-1 to TRBJ2-7; TRBD1 agrees at 9 bases. Losses at the gene ends were 0 bases for V and 5 bases for J; bases not matched to a gene: 5. CDR3 length equals 15 residues. Germline CDR1 is MGHRA and CDR2 is YSYEKL. The CDR3: CASSQDGDRVDEQYF. The CDR3 DNA sequence: TGCGCCAGCAGCCAAGATGGGGACAGGGTTGACGAGCAGTACTTC.

This clonotype was counted many times. The chain combines TRBV2 with TRBJ2-1, with 9 bases aligning to TRBD2. In germline, CDR1 is SNHLY, CDR2 FYNNEI. The CDR3 spans 14 residues. Germline trimming cut 7 bases from V and 6 bases from J; bases unmatched to any gene: 7. The CDR3 is CASTGGGAGNEQFF. CDR3 nucleotides: TGTGCCAGCACAGGCGGGGGGGCCGGCAATGAGCAGTTCTTC.

The sample holds many counts of this clonotype. The rearrangement uses TRBV7-2 and TRBJ2-7; weak D call: TRBD2 (7 bases). The V end lost 1 base, the J end lost 7 bases, and 14 bases lay between the germline ends. This CDR3 has 14 amino acids. Germline CDR1 is SGHTA and CDR2 is FQGNSA. In nucleotides, the CDR3 is TGTGCCAGCAGCTTAGATGCGGGGGCGGGTGAGCAGTACGTC. The encoded protein is CASSLDAGAGEQYV.

This clonotype was observed a handful of times. The gene calls are TRBV7-3 and TRBJ1-2; weak D call: TRBD1 (5 bases). V lost 5 bases, J lost 4 bases, and 11 bases lay in between. There are 13 residues in the CDR3. Germline CDR1 SGHTA, CDR2 FQGTGA. The CDR3 spells CASSPQTGYGYTF. CDR3 coding DNA: TGTGCCAGCAGCCCGCAAACAGGCTATGGCTACACCTTC.

This clonotype was seen at least ten times. The chain is built from TRBV6-2 or TRBV6-3 and TRBJ2-7; D possibly corresponds to TRBD1 (6 bases). V lost 1 base, J lost 2 bases, and 9 bases lay in between. Per germline, CDR1 MNHEY and CDR2 SVGEGT. The CDR3 is 14 residues long. This CDR3 is CASSYLGQTYEQYV. CDR3 sequence (DNA): TGTGCCAGCAGTTACTTAGGACAGACCTACGAGCAGTACGTC.

The chain couples TRBV7-2 to TRBJ1-2; 7 bases fit TRBD1. The CDR3 has 14 amino acids. CDR1 and CDR2 from the germline V gene are SGHTA and FQGNSA. V was clipped by 7 bases and J by 1 base; unmatched bases: 6. The DNA of the CDR3 is TGTGCCAGCACCCGACAGGGCCTTAACTATGGCTACACCTTC. Translated: CASTRQGLNYGYTF.

There are a few counts of this clonotype. CDR3 loop: CASIGGSLDQPQHF. DNA of the CDR3: TGTGCCAGCATCGGGGGGTCCTTGGATCAGCCCCAGCATTTT. The J gene is TRBJ1-5, the V gene TRBV12-3 or TRBV12-4; perhaps TRBD1 as D (5 bases). This CDR3 contains 14 residues. The V end was cut by 7 bases, the J end by 5 bases, with 15 bases between.

The rearrangement links TRBV19 to TRBJ2-3; 10 bases are shared with TRBD1. Per the germline V gene, CDR1 is LNHDA and CDR2 is SQIVND (reference sequence). J lost 4 bases, V lost 6 bases, and 7 bases had no gene match. This CDR3 has 15 amino acids. This chain's CDR3 is CASSTPGQGPDTQYF. The CDR3 bases are TGTGCCAGTAGCACTCCGGGACAGGGGCCAGATACGCAGTATTTT.

The rearrangement links TRBV10-3 to TRBJ2-7, with TRBD2 matching over 13 bases. CDR3 length: 15 amino acids. V gave up 6 bases and J gave up 5 bases; unmatched junction bases: 7. In germline, CDR1 is ENHRY, CDR2 SYGVKD. CDR3 in DNA: TGTGCCATCAGACCCGGACTAGCGGGGGCGGACGAGCAGTACGTC. Encoded protein: CAIRPGLAGADEQYV.

The sample holds a few counts of this clonotype. The chain has TRBV5-1 and TRBJ1-3; D call uncertain. Trimming pared 0 bases from V and 2 bases from J, leaving 9 bases between. The CDR3 runs 15 residues. From germline, CDR1 is SGHRS and CDR2 YFSETQ. CDR3 nucleotides: TGCGCCAGCAGCTTGGGCGGCTTGGCTGGAAACACCATATATTTT. Residues: CASSLGGLAGNTIYF. Combining the CDR3 with reference TRBV5-1 and TRBJ1-3 gives the whole variable domain KAGVTQTPRYLIKTRGQQVTLSCSPISGHRSVSWYQQTPGQGLQFLFEYFSETQRNKGNFPGRFSGRQFSNSRSEMNVSTLELGDSALYLCASSLGGLAGNTIYFGEGSWLTVV.